A single sample is the source of the 27 T cell receptor beta chains below, sequenced in a study of neurological immune-mediated disorders. One entry per CDR3 protein results from TCRdb running MiXCR on the 5' RACE reads. The sample includes some 50,000 distinct CDR3 sequences, under 2% of them seen just once. The specimen was PBMCs. Every receptor here comes from a woman in her thirties or forties with multiple sclerosis.

This clonotype was recorded at least ten times. This rearrangement joins TRBV10-3 to TRBJ1-5; D might be TRBD1 (6 bases). The CDR3 has 15 residues. The germline gives CDR1 ENHRY, CDR2 SYGVKD. V gave up 4 bases and J gave up 0 bases, with 10 bases separating them. This chain's CDR3 is CAISVNRDSNQPQHF. CDR3 nucleotides: TGTGCCATCAGTGTCAACAGGGATAGCAATCAGCCCCAGCATTTT.

Ten or more counts support this clonotype. The V gene is TRBV5-1, the J gene TRBJ1-2, with D hard to call. Germline V gene data show CDR1 as SGHRS and CDR2 as YFSETQ. Trimming shortened V by 2 bases and J by 10 bases, and 12 bases separated the two germline ends. This CDR3 spans 12 amino acids. The CDR3 loop is CASSFLAGDYTF. The CDR3 DNA reads TGCGCCAGCAGCTTTCTGGCAGGAGACTACACCTTC.

This clonotype came up many times. The gene calls are TRBV29-1 and TRBJ1-1, with 8 bases fitting TRBD1. The CDR3 runs 13 residues. Germline V lookup: CDR1 SQVTM, CDR2 ANQGSEA. V shed 6 bases and J 0 bases; nucleotides not matched to a gene: 3. The CDR3 spells CSVAGGMNTEAFF. CDR3 nucleotide sequence: TGCAGCGTGGCAGGGGGCATGAACACTGAAGCTTTCTTT.

This clonotype was seen many times. The V call is TRBV5-1, the J call TRBJ2-3; 7 positions match TRBD2. Germline values: CDR1 SGHRS, CDR2 YFSETQ. The CDR3 has 14 amino acids. The CDR3 sequence is CGTQASGAGDTQYF. The CDR3 DNA reads as TGCGGAACCCAGGCTAGCGGTGCTGGAGATACGCAGTATTTT.

At least ten counts were recorded for this clonotype. The V call is TRBV5-1, the J call TRBJ1-2; TRBD1 might be the D (5 bases). CDR1 is SGHRS and CDR2 is YFSETQ in the germline V gene. V shed 3 bases and J shed 1 base, with 7 bases lying between them. The CDR3 has 13 amino acids. The CDR3 region has the DNA TGCGCCAGCAGCTCCGGGGGTAACTATGGCTACACCTTC. This encodes CASSSGGNYGYTF.

This clonotype has a count of ten or more. V is TRBV20-1 and J is TRBJ2-1; 15 bases match TRBD2. This CDR3 has 13 amino acids. The trim removed 6 bases at V and 7 bases at J, leaving 1 base unmatched. The germline V gene encodes CDR1 DFQATT and CDR2 SNEGSKA (reference sequence). The CDR3 reads CSAGLAGGNEQFF. In DNA, the CDR3 is TGCAGTGCCGGACTAGCGGGGGGGAATGAGCAGTTCTTC.

The table lists this clonotype with many counts. An end of the junction differs from the germline gene, which may be a read error. The genes are TRBV15 and TRBJ1-1, with D possibly matching TRBD1 (6 bases). The CDR3 extends over 13 amino acids. Germline CDR1 LNHNV, CDR2 YYDKDF (reference sequence). This CDR3 reads CATSPRGNAEAFF. The CDR3 region has the DNA TGTGCCACCAGCCCTAGGGGGAACGCTGAAGCTTTCTTT.

At least ten counts were recorded for this clonotype. The chain couples TRBV20-1 to TRBJ2-3; D is possibly TRBD2 (7 bases). Germline loops: CDR1 DFQATT, CDR2 SNEGSKA (reference sequence). This CDR3 has 13 amino acids. Trimming took 7 bases from V and 1 from J, leaving 12 bases between them. The CDR3 is CSVGGGRTDTQYF. In DNA form, the CDR3 reads TGCAGTGTGGGAGGGGGACGCACAGATACGCAGTATTTT.

In this sample, this clonotype turned up many times. The V gene is TRBV10-3, the J gene TRBJ2-2; D call uncertain. V was trimmed by 2 bases and J by 3 bases, leaving 1 base between them. Germline values: CDR1 ENHRY, CDR2 SYGVKD. CDR3 size: 12 residues. The CDR3 protein is CAISEDTGELFF. The CDR3 nucleotides read TGTGCCATCAGTGAGGACACCGGGGAGCTGTTTTTT.

Ten or more counts support this clonotype. This chain connects TRBV3-1 to TRBJ2-2; 11 bases are shared with TRBD2. The CDR3 is made up of 17 amino acids. Germline-derived CDR1 and CDR2 are LGHDT and YNNKEL (reference sequence). V lost 1 base and J lost 4; bases outside the gene matches: 5. The CDR3 reads CASSQGLAGGVTGELFF. The CDR3, as DNA: TGTGCCAGCAGCCAAGGGCTAGCGGGGGGAGTCACCGGGGAGCTGTTTTTT. Drawing the rest from reference TRBV3-1 and TRBJ2-2, the complete variable domain is DTAVSQTPKYLVTQMGNDKSIKCEQNLGHDTMYWYKQDSKKFLKIMFSYNNKELIINETVPNRFSPKSPDKAHLNLHINSLELGDSAVYFCASSQGLAGGVTGELFFGEGSRLTVL.

This clonotype was seen repeatedly, ten times or more. CDR3 protein: CASSRDRAGDTQYF. The CDR3 DNA follows: TGCGCCAGCAGCAGGGACAGGGCTGGCGATACGCAGTATTTT. This chain links TRBV5-1 with TRBJ2-3, with TRBD1 matching 9 bases. The CDR3 length is 14 residues. In germline, CDR1 is SGHRS, CDR2 YFSETQ. V was clipped by 4 bases and J by 6 bases; unmatched bases: 6.

There are many counts of this clonotype. The chain couples TRBV20-1 to TRBJ1-2; the D gene is possibly TRBD1 (5 bases). CDR1 and CDR2 (germline): DFQATT, SNEGSKA (reference sequence). V lost 5 bases and J 4 bases, leaving 11 bases between the germline ends. The length of the CDR3 is 12 residues. The CDR3 region is CSAYRDGYGYTF. DNA for the CDR3: TGCAGTGCTTACCGGGACGGCTATGGCTACACCTTC.

Ten or more counts support this clonotype. V and J are TRBV9 and TRBJ1-2; D not certain. CDR3 size: 14 residues. The V end was cut by 3 bases, the J end by 1 base, with 10 bases between. Germline-derived CDR1 and CDR2 are SGDLS and YYNGEE. The CDR3 here is CASSAWEGNYGYTF. DNA of the CDR3: TGTGCCAGCAGCGCCTGGGAGGGTAACTATGGCTACACCTTC.

This clonotype was counted ten times or more. The chain combines TRBV20-1 with TRBJ2-1; 7 bases are a match to TRBD2. The germline V gene encodes CDR1 DFQATT and CDR2 SNEGSKA (reference sequence). This CDR3 spans 14 amino acids. Germline trimming cut 3 bases from V and 2 bases from J; bases unmatched to any gene: 4. The CDR3 here is CSASHRGAYNEQFF. For the CDR3, the DNA is TGCAGTGCTAGTCACCGGGGGGCCTACAATGAGCAGTTCTTC.

There are many counts of this clonotype. This chain connects TRBV12-3 or TRBV12-4 to TRBJ1-2; 7 bases match TRBD1. The CDR3 contains 13 residues. Unmatched junction bases numbered 9, after V lost 6 bases and J lost 8 bases. CDR3 in amino acids: CASRPDRAGGYTF. In DNA, the CDR3 is TGTGCCAGCAGACCCGACAGGGCGGGGGGCTACACCTTC.

In this sample, this clonotype turned up many times. The V and J genes are TRBV20-1 and TRBJ1-1, with D maybe TRBD1 (5 bases). This CDR3 comprises 14 residues. Deletions cut 3 bases from V and 0 bases from J, with 11 bases between. Germline V gives CDR1 DFQATT, CDR2 SNEGSKA (reference sequence). DNA of the CDR3: TGCAGTGCTAGTAGAGGGACCCTGAACACTGAAGCTTTCTTT. It translates to CSASRGTLNTEAFF.

This clonotype was recorded many times. The chain is built from TRBV7-8 and TRBJ1-1; tentatively, D is TRBD1 (5 bases). V was shortened by 0 bases and J by 3 bases, with 11 bases between the two germline ends. The length of the CDR3 is 15 residues. CDR1 is SGHVS and CDR2 is FQNEAQ in the germline V gene. The CDR3 nucleotides read TGTGCCAGCAGCTTAGCGTCAGGGATTGACACTGAAGCTTTCTTT. It translates to CASSLASGIDTEAFF.

Ten or more counts support this clonotype. The chain couples TRBV5-1 to TRBJ1-1; 9 bases line up with TRBD1. This CDR3 region has 16 residues. Germline V gene data show CDR1 as SGHRS and CDR2 as YFSETQ. Trimming at V came to 3 bases and at J to 1 base, leaving 7 bases not matched to a gene. CDR3 coding DNA: TGCGCCAGCAGCTGGAGGGGACAGGGCACGAACACTGAAGCTTTCTTT. Its protein is CASSWRGQGTNTEAFF.

This clonotype was seen at least ten times. The J gene is TRBJ1-5, the V gene TRBV29-1, with 7 bases matching TRBD1. The ends lost 6 bases at V and 3 bases at J; junction bases unmatched: 8. Germline V lookup: CDR1 SQVTM, CDR2 ANQGSEA. The CDR3 length is 14 residues. The CDR3 DNA reads TGCAGCGTCGTTTCTGGGACAGACAATCAGCCCCAGCATTTT. Its protein is CSVVSGTDNQPQHF.

This clonotype was seen only a few times. A much larger clone differs from this one at a single base, so this may be a read error. This chain links TRBV7-9 with TRBJ2-7, with 7 bases that match TRBD1. The CDR3 consists of 14 residues. Losses at the gene ends were 5 bases for V and 1 base for J; bases not matched to a gene: 5. CDR1 and CDR2 (germline): SEHNR, FQNEAQ (reference sequence). The CDR3, as DNA: TGTGCCAGCAGCCACAGACAGGGTTCCTACGAGCAGTACTTC. Translation gives CASSHRQGSYEQYF.

This clonotype was seen ten or more times. The genes are TRBV2 and TRBJ1-2; 10 bases align to TRBD1. The CDR3 spans 14 residues. J was trimmed by 8 bases and V by 6 bases; bases with no gene match: 9. Germline values: CDR1 SNHLY, CDR2 FYNNEI. CDR3 residues: CASSLDRGTDGYTF. CDR3 coding DNA: TGTGCCAGCAGCCTGGACAGGGGGACTGACGGCTACACCTTC.

This clonotype occurred many times. V and J are TRBV20-1 and TRBJ2-5; 8 bases align to TRBD2. The germline V gene has CDR1 DFQATT and CDR2 SNEGSKA (reference sequence). V lost 1 base, J lost 5 bases, and 9 bases stayed unmatched. This CDR3 spans 15 amino acids. The CDR3 region has the DNA TGCAGTGCTAGAGCGGCGGACTCGGGGGGGGAGACCCAGTACTTC. Translated, it gives CSARAADSGGETQYF.

V and J are TRBV20-1 and TRBJ2-1; D tentatively fits TRBD1 or TRBD2 (5 bases each). The CDR3 contains 15 residues. The germline gives CDR1 DFQATT, CDR2 SNEGSKA (reference sequence). The germline V and J ends were trimmed by 2 bases and 4 bases, with 15 bases remaining between them. The CDR3 nucleotides are TGCAGTGCTAGACACCCAGGTTGGGGGTACAATGAGCAGTTCTTC. Amino acids: CSARHPGWGYNEQFF.

This clonotype was seen ten or more times. The rearrangement uses TRBV5-1 and TRBJ2-7; D is unclear. The CDR3 covers 14 residues. Trimming stripped 0 bases from V and 7 bases from J, with 14 bases between. Germline CDR1 SGHRS, CDR2 YFSETQ. CDR3 coding DNA: TGCGCCAGCAGCTTGGGCCTGGCCGGTGAGGAGCAGTACTTC. It specifies CASSLGLAGEEQYF.

In this sample, this clonotype turned up many times. This rearrangement joins TRBV7-2 to TRBJ2-7; the D is unclear. From germline, CDR1 is SGHTA and CDR2 FQGNSA. The CDR3 runs to 11 residues. Trimming took 3 bases from V and 5 from J, leaving 5 bases between them. CDR3 DNA sequence: TGTGCCAGCAGCTTTATACACGAGCAGTACTTC. It yields the protein CASSFIHEQYF.

This clonotype was picked up many times. The chain has TRBV4-1 and TRBJ2-7; a possible D gene is TRBD2 (6 bases). CDR1 and CDR2 from the germline V gene are MGHRA and YSYEKL. The CDR3 consists of 14 residues. Trimming cost V 4 bases and J 7 bases, with 17 bases left between them. The CDR3 protein is CASSLQPGVREQYF. The CDR3, as DNA: TGCGCCAGCAGCCTTCAACCGGGGGTTCGAGAGCAGTACTTC.

Many counts were recorded for this clonotype. V gene TRBV20-1 combines with J gene TRBJ2-1, with a weak D call TRBD2 (6 bases). The CDR3 consists of 16 residues. Germline CDR1 DFQATT, CDR2 SNEGSKA (reference sequence). V was cut by 2 bases and J by 8 bases, with 22 bases left in between. The CDR3 nucleotides read TGCAGTGCTAGACCCTATTGGGACTCGAGGGTACATGAGCAGTTCTTC. Its protein is CSARPYWDSRVHEQFF.